This T cell receptor (beta chain) was observed in a study of T-cell memory formation after mild COVID-19. Study at large: Clusters of TCRs were largely donor specific. General study points: CD8+ contracting clones occupied EMRA, while CD4+ ones occupied mainly CM and EM. Certain responding clones were present in pre-infection memory, suggesting participation of cross-reactive memory.

Constant-segment-primed 5'RACE gave TCR alpha and TCR beta cDNA libraries with sample barcodes and UMIs. TCRdb used MiXCR to reprocess the 5' RACE reads, holding one entry per CDR3 protein. The sample consists of 35,000 to 45,000 distinct CDR3 sequences, roughly 7.2% of them appearing once. The CDR3 totals 14 residues. V lost 0 bases to trimming and J lost 0 bases, with 7 bases between them. Germline-derived CDR1 and CDR2 are DFQATT and SNEGSKA (reference sequence). As to this clonotype: Its antigen is currently unknown.

This receptor was taken from a young man who had mild COVID-19 (a few samples of this study predate the infection). Cell type and time point are not known. This chain links TRBV20-1 with TRBJ2-3; D remains unclear. Material for sequencing was PBMCs or a T cell subset sorted from them (not recorded which). The CDR3 is CSARDPLSTDTQYF. The CDR3 region has the DNA TGCAGTGCTAGAGATCCCCTTAGCACAGATACGCAGTATTTT.